This entry lists 8 T cell receptor beta chains sequenced from one sample in a study of blood T cells in healthy people across ages. The second PCR ran about 6 to 12 cycles with a sample-barcoded 5' primer and J-beta primers. TCRdb recomputed calls from the 5' RACE reads with MiXCR, one row per CDR3 protein. The repertoire includes about 640,000 distinct CDR3 sequences, about 54% of them detected once, and more than 35% sits in the top ten. What was sequenced was blood. The receptor source for this set is a man aged 55 to 70 in good health.

This clonotype occurred once. J is TRBJ2-5 and V is TRBV20-1, with TRBD1 matching over 10 bases. Trimming cost V 4 bases and J 4 bases; bases outside gene matches: 6. Germline-derived CDR1 and CDR2 are DFQATT and SNEGSKA (reference sequence). There are 14 residues in the CDR3. The CDR3 sequence is CSATNDRGPETQYF. The CDR3 DNA is TGCAGTGCTACGAACGACAGGGGGCCAGAGACCCAGTACTTC.

The chain couples TRBV12-3 or TRBV12-4 to TRBJ1-1, with a possible D match to TRBD1 (6 bases). This CDR3 has 14 amino acids. V was pared by 3 bases and J by 5 bases, with 13 bases between. DNA for the CDR3: TGTGCCAGCAGTTTCGGGGGGCTGGGGACTGAAGCTTTCTTT. Translated, it gives CASSFGGLGTEAFF.

The chain links TRBV5-1 to TRBJ2-1; 7 bases align to TRBD1. The CDR3 length is 13 residues. V lost 7 bases and J lost 7; bases outside the gene matches: 8. Germline CDR1 and CDR2: SGHRS and YFSETQ. The CDR3 protein is CASRDSERNEQFF. The CDR3 DNA sequence: TGCGCCAGCCGGGACAGTGAAAGGAATGAGCAGTTCTTC.

This chain links TRBV12-3 or TRBV12-4 with TRBJ1-1; D might be TRBD1 (5 bases). The CDR3 runs to 13 residues. The V end was cut by 5 bases, the J end by 10 bases, with 17 bases between. Here the CDR3 reads CASSPSWDPGAFF. The CDR3 DNA sequence: TGTGCCAGCAGTCCGAGTTGGGACCCCGGAGCTTTCTTT.

V gene TRBV7-8 combines with J gene TRBJ2-5, with unresolved D. V was cut by 1 base and J by 1 base, with 10 bases left in between. Germline values: CDR1 SGHVS, CDR2 FQNEAQ. CDR3 length equals 15 residues. CDR3 loop: CASSLVMSSQETQYF. CDR3 coding DNA: TGTGCCAGCAGCTTAGTGATGAGCAGCCAAGAGACCCAGTACTTC.

The genes are TRBV5-1 and TRBJ2-1; perhaps TRBD2 as D (7 bases). Germline lookup yields CDR1 SGHRS and CDR2 YFSETQ. With 0 bases removed from V and 7 bases from J, the gap between germline ends came to 17 bases. CDR3 length: 16 amino acids. For the CDR3, the DNA is TGCGCCAGCAGCTTGGCCCTCGGGGGGCGTTCGAATGAGCAGTTCTTC. Amino acids: CASSLALGGRSNEQFF.

This chain links TRBV20-1 with TRBJ2-5; no clear D gene. The CDR3 is 10 residues long. The germline CDR1 and CDR2 sequences are DFQATT and SNEGSKA (reference sequence). Between the trimmed V and J ends, which lost 4 bases and 4 bases, there was a span of 4 bases. CDR3 nucleotides: TGCAGTGCTACCCGAGAGACCCAGTACTTC. Its translation is CSATRETQYF.

The genes are TRBV15 and TRBJ1-2, with TRBD1 as a possible D gene (5 bases). V lost 5 bases and J lost 8, with 21 bases in between. Germline CDR1 reads LNHNV; CDR2 reads YYDKDF (reference sequence). This CDR3 spans 15 amino acids. The CDR3 region has the DNA TGTGCCACCAGCGCACGACCCGGGACGTTCGCGGGCTACACCTTC. Translation gives CATSARPGTFAGYTF.